These 13 T cell receptor beta chains originate from one sample sequenced in a study of blood T cell repertoires in COVID-19. The data were produced by immunoSEQ multiplex PCR, yet TCRdb's version contains in-frame clones alone and is incomplete. The sample holds 90,000 to 130,000 clones; approximately 85% are singletons and the top ten take roughly 7.7%. The sample taken for sequencing was peripheral blood. The origin of the receptors is a man aged 65-85 years with acute or convalescent COVID-19.

The chain joins TRBV6-5 to TRBJ2-7; 7 positions agree with TRBD1. The V gene's germline CDR1 is MNHEY and CDR2 SVGAGI. This CDR3 contains 14 residues. Trimming at V came to 7 bases and at J to 1 base, leaving 7 bases not matched to a gene. The CDR3 nucleotides are TGTGCCAGCACAGAACAGGGGTTTTCCTACGAGCAGTACTTC. Translating gives CASTEQGFSYEQYF.

This chain links TRBV11-2 with TRBJ2-3; possibly TRBD2 for D (5 bases). This CDR3 contains 14 residues. Germline CDR1 and CDR2: SGHAT and FQNNGV. Trimming took 7 bases from V and 1 from J, leaving 12 bases between them. CDR3 sequence: CASTPGIGTDTQYF. DNA of the CDR3: TGTGCCAGCACCCCCGGGATCGGCACAGATACGCAGTATTTT.

This clone was recorded once. The sample contains more than one DNA sequence encoding this CDR3. The CDR3 sequence: CASSEDRSNYGYTF. The CDR3 nucleotides read TGTGCCAGCAGTGAGGACAGGTCTAACTATGGCTACACCTTC. The chain links TRBV2 to TRBJ1-2; 7 positions agree with TRBD1. Trimming cost V 3 bases and J 0 bases; bases outside gene matches: 1. This CDR3 spans 14 amino acids. Germline-derived CDR1 and CDR2 are SNHLY and FYNNEI.

This clone has just a few counts. V gene TRBV5-4 combines with J gene TRBJ2-6; 8 nucleotides align to TRBD1. Per germline, CDR1 SGHNT and CDR2 YYREEE (reference sequence). V gave up 4 bases and J gave up 2 bases; unmatched junction bases: 2. The CDR3 has 15 residues. CDR3 region: CASSLTGAGANVLTF. The CDR3 nucleotides read TGTGCCAGCAGCCTGACAGGGGCTGGGGCCAACGTCCTGACTTTC.

V and J are TRBV7-9 and TRBJ2-1; D remains unclear. Trimming took 0 bases from V and 9 from J, leaving 15 bases between them. The germline gives CDR1 SEHNR, CDR2 FQNEAQ (reference sequence). The CDR3 consists of 15 residues. The CDR3 DNA reads as TGTGCCAGCAGCTTAGCGCCTCGACAAGCTTCTGAGCAGTTCTTC. Its translation is CASSLAPRQASEQFF.

This rearrangement joins TRBV7-3 to TRBJ2-2; 7 bases match TRBD2. Trimming removed 1 base from V and 1 base from J; junction bases left unmatched: 0. The germline gives CDR1 SGHTA, CDR2 FQGTGA. The CDR3 has 15 amino acids. The CDR3 nucleotides are TGTGCCAGCAGCTTAAGCGGGGGGAACACCGGGGAGCTGTTTTTT. This codes for CASSLSGGNTGELFF.

CDR3 loop: CASSQDTRQGDYGYTF. The CDR3 DNA sequence: TGTGCCAGCAGCCAAGATACCAGACAGGGCGACTATGGCTACACCTTC. The chain joins TRBV3-1 (or the pseudogene TRBV3-2) to TRBJ1-2; 7 nucleotides line up with TRBD1. The CDR3 spans 16 residues. The V and J ends lost 0 bases and 3 bases, in that order; junction bases with no gene match: 7. The V gene's germline CDR1 is LGHDT and CDR2 YNNKEL (reference sequence).

This chain joins TRBV19 and TRBJ1-4, with D uncertain. Trimming took off 5 bases at V and 4 bases at J, with 14 bases between the two ends. CDR3 length: 15 amino acids. Germline V gene lookup returns CDR1 LNHDA and CDR2 SQIVND (reference sequence). The CDR3 protein is CASSPNSNLNEKLFF. CDR3 nucleotides: TGTGCCAGTAGTCCGAACAGTAACCTTAATGAAAAACTGTTTTTT. Supplemented by reference TRBV19 and TRBJ1-4, the full variable domain reads DGGITQSPKYLFRKEGQNVTLSCEQNLNHDAMYWYRQDPGQGLRLIYYSQIVNDFQKGDIAEGYSVSREKKESFPLTVTSAQKNPTAFYLCASSPNSNLNEKLFFGSGTQLSVL.

The V gene is TRBV9, the J gene TRBJ2-2; TRBD1 matches 9 bases. The CDR3 is 15 amino acids. The trim removed 4 bases at V and 7 bases at J, leaving 8 bases unmatched. The V gene's germline CDR1 is SGDLS and CDR2 YYNGEE. The CDR3 spells CASSSGQGVVGELFF. The CDR3, as DNA: TGTGCCAGCAGCTCGGGACAGGGAGTGGTCGGGGAGCTGTTTTTT.

The rearrangement uses TRBV5-8 and TRBJ1-5, with unresolved D. From germline, CDR1 is SGHTS and CDR2 YDEGEE. This CDR3 is 15 amino acids long. The V end lost 0 bases, the J end lost 7 bases, and 14 bases lay between the germline ends. Written as DNA, the CDR3 is TGTGCCAGCAGCTTGGGGCAGTATGTTAACCAGCCCCAGCATTTT. Translated, it gives CASSLGQYVNQPQHF.

This clone appeared a single time. This chain uses TRBV10-1 with TRBJ2-1, with 7 bases fitting TRBD2. J gave up 7 bases and V 6 bases, and 9 bases lay outside the gene matches. Per the germline V gene, CDR1 is WNHNN and CDR2 is SYGVQD (reference sequence). The length of the CDR3 is 14 residues. The CDR3 region is CASRDSGYSNEQFF. Here the CDR3 DNA reads TGCGCCAGCAGAGATAGCGGGTACTCTAATGAGCAGTTCTTC.

J is TRBJ1-4 and V is TRBV10-3, with 8 bases that match TRBD1. The CDR3 loop spans 14 amino acids. Germline V gives CDR1 ENHRY, CDR2 SYGVKD. The junction had 6 bases not matched to a gene; V was cut back by 5 bases and J by 7 bases. The CDR3, as DNA: TGTGCCATCAGTAAGGACAGGGTGGGTGAAAAACTGTTTTTT. This gives the protein CAISKDRVGEKLFF.

This clone was seen once. The chain is built from TRBV20-1 and TRBJ2-7; TRBD2 aligns across 8 bases. The CDR3 is made up of 10 amino acids. Germline CDR1 DFQATT, CDR2 SNEGSKA (reference sequence). The V and J ends lost 6 bases and 9 bases, in that order; junction bases with no gene match: 4. In DNA, the CDR3 is TGCAGTGCAACACGGGGGGGGCAGTACTTC. Translation: CSATRGGQYF.